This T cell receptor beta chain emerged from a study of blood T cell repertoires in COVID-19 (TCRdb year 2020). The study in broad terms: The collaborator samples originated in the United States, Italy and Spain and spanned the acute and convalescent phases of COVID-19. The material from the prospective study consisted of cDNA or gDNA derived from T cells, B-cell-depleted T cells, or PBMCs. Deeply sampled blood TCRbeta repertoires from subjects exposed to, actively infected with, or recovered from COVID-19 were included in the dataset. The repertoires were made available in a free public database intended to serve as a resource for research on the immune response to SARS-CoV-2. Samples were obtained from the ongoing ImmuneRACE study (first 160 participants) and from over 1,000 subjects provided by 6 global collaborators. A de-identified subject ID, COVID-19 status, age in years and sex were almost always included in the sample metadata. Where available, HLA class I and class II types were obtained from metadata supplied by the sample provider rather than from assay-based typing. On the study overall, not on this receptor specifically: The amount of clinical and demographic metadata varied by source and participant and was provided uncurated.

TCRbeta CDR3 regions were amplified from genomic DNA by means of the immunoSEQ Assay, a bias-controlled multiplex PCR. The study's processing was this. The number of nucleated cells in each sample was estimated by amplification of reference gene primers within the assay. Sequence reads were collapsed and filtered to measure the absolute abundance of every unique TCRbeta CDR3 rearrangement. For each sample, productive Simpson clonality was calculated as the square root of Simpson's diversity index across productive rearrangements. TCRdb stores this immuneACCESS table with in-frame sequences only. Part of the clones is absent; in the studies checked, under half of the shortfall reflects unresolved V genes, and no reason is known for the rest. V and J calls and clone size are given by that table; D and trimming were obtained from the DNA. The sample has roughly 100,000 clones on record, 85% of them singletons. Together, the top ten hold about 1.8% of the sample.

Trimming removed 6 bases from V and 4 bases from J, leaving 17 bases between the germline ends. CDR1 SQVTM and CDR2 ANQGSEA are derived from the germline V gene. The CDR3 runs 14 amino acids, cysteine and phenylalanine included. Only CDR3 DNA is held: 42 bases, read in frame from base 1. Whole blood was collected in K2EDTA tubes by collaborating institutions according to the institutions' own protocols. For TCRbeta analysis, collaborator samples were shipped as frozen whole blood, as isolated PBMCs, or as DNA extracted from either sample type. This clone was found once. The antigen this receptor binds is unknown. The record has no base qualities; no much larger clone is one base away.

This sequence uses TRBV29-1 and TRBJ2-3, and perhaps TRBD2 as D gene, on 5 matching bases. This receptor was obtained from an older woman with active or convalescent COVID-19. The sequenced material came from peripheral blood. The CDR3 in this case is CSVIPRSGADTQYF. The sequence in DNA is TGCAGCGTCATCCCCCGGAGCGGCGCAGATACGCAGTATTTT.